The clone carrying this TCR beta chain was found a few times. The antigen remains undetermined. These data belong to a study of cytomegalovirus exposure and HLA in healthy donors. Findings and caveats of the study: In a later analysis, HLA-associated TCR beta chains were more clonally expanded than equally common others. The authors later linked a missense DCLRE1C variant to TCR beta V- and J-gene trimming.

PCR amplification relied on 60 Vbeta primers (plus 13 Jbeta primers). Clones were read by immunoSEQ multiplex PCR, and TCRdb kept only the in-frame ones, dropping some. The profile shows over 150,000 clones, around 79% of them singletons. The TCR comes from a girl between 10 and 17 years old in good health and CMV-seropositive. Sequenced: PBMCs.

As DNA, the CDR3 is TGTGCCAGCAGTCCGGGACAGGGGGCAAGATATGGCTACACCTTC. This sequence encodes CASSPGQGARYGYTF. The gene calls are TRBV5-6 and TRBJ1-2; 12 bases fit TRBD1. The CDR3 loop spans 15 amino acids. CDR1 is SGHDT and CDR2 is YYEEEE in the germline V gene. V dropped 5 bases and J dropped 5; count of bases not matched to a gene: 7.